In its sample, the clone carrying this T cell receptor beta chain was seen a few times. Regions amplified from RNA transcripts were the TCR beta CDR3 regions. TCR CDR3 underwent first-round RT-PCR with the HTBI primer set. TCRdb re-called the multiplex PCR reads through MiXCR, storing one row per CDR3 protein. The sample yields about 840,000 distinct CDR3 sequences, about 38% seen once. The CDR3 contains 14 residues. V lost 6 bases and J 3 bases, leaving 12 bases between the germline ends. This sample was taken from a study of T cells in Graves' hyperthyroidism and ophthalmopathy. The sample consisted of blood. The J gene is TRBJ1-3, the V gene TRBV12-3 or TRBV12-4, with D uncertain. The receptor was isolated from a man aged 18 to 29 with Graves' hyperthyroidism. CDR3 in amino acids: CASRQAGSGNTIYF. CDR3 sequence (DNA): TGTGCCAGCAGGCAGGCGGGCAGTGGAAACACCATATATTTT.